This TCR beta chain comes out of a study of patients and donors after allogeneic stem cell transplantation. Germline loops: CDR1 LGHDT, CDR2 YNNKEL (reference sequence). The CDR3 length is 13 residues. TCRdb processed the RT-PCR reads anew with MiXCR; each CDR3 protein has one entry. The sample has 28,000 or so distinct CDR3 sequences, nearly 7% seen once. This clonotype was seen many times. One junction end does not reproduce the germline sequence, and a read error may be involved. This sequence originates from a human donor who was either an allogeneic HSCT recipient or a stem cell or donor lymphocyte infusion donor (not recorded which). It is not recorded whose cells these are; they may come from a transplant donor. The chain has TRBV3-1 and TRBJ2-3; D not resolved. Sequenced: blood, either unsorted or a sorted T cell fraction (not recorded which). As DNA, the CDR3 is TGTGCCAGCAGCCGAGATTTTCTGTCCGTGGGAATTTTT. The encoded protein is CASSRDFLSVGIF.